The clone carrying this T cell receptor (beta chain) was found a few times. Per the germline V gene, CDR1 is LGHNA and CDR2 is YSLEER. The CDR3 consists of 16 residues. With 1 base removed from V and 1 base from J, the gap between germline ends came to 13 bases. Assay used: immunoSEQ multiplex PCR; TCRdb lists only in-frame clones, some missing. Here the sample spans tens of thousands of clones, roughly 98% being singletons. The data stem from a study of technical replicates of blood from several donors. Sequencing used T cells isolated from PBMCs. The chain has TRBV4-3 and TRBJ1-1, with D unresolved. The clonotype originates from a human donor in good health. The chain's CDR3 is CASSQVLFLRNTEAFF. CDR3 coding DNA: TGCGCCAGCAGCCAAGTCTTGTTTCTTAGGAACACTGAAGCTTTCTTT.